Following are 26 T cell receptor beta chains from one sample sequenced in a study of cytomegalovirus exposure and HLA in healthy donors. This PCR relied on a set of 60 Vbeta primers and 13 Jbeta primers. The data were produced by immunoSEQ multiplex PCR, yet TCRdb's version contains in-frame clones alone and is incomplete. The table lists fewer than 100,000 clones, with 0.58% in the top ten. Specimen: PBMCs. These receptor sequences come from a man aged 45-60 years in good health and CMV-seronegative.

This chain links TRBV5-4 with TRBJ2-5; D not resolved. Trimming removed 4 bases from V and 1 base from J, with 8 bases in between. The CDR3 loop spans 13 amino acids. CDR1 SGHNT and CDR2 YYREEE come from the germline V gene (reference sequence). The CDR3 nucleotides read TGTGCCAGCAGCCTCCCGGGCCAAGAGACCCAGTACTTC. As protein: CASSLPGQETQYF.

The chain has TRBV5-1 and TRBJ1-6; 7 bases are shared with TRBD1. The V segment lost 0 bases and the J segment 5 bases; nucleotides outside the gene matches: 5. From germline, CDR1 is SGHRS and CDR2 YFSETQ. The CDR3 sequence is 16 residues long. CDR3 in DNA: TGCGCCAGCAGCTTGGAAGGGACAGCGAATAATTCACCCCTCCACTTT. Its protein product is CASSLEGTANNSPLHF.

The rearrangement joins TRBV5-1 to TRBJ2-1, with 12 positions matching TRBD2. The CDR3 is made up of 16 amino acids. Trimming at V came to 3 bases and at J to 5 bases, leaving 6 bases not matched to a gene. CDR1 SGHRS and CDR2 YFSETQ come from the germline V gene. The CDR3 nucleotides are TGCGCCAGCAGCTCGGGGCTAGCGGGGGGGCACAATGAGCAGTTCTTC. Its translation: CASSSGLAGGHNEQFF.

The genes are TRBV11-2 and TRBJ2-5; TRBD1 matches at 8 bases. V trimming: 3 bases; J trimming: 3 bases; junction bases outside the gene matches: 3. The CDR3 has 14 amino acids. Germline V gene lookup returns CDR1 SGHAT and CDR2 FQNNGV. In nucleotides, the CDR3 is TGTGCCAGCAGCTTGGGACAGGCCGAAGAGACCCAGTACTTC. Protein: CASSLGQAEETQYF.

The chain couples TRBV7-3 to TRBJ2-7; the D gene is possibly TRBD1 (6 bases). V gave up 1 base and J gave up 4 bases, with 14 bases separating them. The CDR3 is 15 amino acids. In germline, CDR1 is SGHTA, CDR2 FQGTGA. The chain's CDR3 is CASSLRGGQPYEQYF. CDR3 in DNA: TGTGCCAGCAGCTTAAGAGGAGGACAGCCTTACGAGCAGTACTTC.

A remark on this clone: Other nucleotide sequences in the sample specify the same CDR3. CDR3 in DNA: TGTGCCAGCAGCCCAGGGGGCGAGCAGTACTTC. This gives the protein CASSPGGEQYF. The rearrangement links TRBV9 to TRBJ2-7, with 7 positions matching TRBD1. Germline V gene data show CDR1 as SGDLS and CDR2 as YYNGEE. After removal of 4 bases from V and 6 bases from J, the junction contained 1 base not matched to a gene. The CDR3 consists of 11 residues.

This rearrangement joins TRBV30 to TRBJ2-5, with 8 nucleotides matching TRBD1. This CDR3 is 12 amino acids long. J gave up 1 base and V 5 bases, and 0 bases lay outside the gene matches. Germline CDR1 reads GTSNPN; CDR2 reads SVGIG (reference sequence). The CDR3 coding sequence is TGTGCCTGGGGACAGGGCCAAGAGACCCAGTACTTC. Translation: CAWGQGQETQYF.

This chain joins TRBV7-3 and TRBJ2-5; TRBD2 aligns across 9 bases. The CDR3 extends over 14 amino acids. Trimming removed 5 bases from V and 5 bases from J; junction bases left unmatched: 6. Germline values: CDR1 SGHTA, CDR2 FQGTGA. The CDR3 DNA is TGTGCCAGCAGCGCGCGGGGGGGCCCTGAGACCCAGTACTTC. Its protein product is CASSARGGPETQYF.

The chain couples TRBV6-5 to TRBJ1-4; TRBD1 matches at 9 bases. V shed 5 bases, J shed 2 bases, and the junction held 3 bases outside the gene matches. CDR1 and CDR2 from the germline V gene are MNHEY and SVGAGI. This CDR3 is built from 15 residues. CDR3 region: CASSVQGATNEKLFF. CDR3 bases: TGTGCCAGCAGTGTACAGGGGGCTACTAATGAAAAACTGTTTTTT.

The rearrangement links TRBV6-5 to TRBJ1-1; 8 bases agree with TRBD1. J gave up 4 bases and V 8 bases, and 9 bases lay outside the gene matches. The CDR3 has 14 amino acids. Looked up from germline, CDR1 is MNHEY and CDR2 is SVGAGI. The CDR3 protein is CASGPQGVATEAFF. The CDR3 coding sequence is TGTGCCAGCGGCCCACAGGGGGTCGCCACTGAAGCTTTCTTT.

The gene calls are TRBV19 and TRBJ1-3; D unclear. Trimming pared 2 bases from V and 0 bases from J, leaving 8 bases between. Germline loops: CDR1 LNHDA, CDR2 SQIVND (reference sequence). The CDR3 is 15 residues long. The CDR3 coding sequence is TGTGCCAGTAGTATACGCGCATCCTCTGGAAACACCATATATTTT. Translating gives CASSIRASSGNTIYF.

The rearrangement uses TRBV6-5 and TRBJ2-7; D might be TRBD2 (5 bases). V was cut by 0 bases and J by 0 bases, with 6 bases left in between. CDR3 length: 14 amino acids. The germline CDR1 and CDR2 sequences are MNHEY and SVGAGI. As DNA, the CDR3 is TGTGCCAGCAGTTACTCGAGGGTCTCCTACGAGCAGTACTTC. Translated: CASSYSRVSYEQYF.

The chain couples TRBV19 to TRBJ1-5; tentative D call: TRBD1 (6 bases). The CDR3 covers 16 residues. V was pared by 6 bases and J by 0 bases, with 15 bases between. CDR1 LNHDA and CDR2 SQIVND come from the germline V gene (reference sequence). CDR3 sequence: CASRPEGGASNQPQHF. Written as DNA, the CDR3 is TGTGCCAGTAGACCAGAGGGGGGGGCTAGCAATCAGCCCCAGCATTTT.

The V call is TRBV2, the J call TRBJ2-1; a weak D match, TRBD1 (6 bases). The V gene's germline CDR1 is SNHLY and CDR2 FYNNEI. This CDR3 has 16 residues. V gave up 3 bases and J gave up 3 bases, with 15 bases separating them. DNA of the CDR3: TGTGCCAGCAGTGATCAGTCGGGACACAACTACAATGAGCAGTTCTTC. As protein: CASSDQSGHNYNEQFF.

For the CDR3, the DNA is TGTGCCAGCAGCTCGGGACTAGGTGTGCCCAATGAGCAGTTCTTC. The encoded protein is CASSSGLGVPNEQFF. This chain uses TRBV11-3 with TRBJ2-1, with 8 bases aligning to TRBD2. V was pared by 4 bases and J by 6 bases, with 8 bases of the junction left unmatched. There are 15 residues in the CDR3. Germline V lookup: CDR1 SGHNT, CDR2 YENEEA.

CDR3 protein: CASSLGGTPAGAFF. The CDR3 DNA reads as TGCGCCAGCAGCTTGGGTGGTACCCCAGCAGGAGCTTTCTTT. The chain links TRBV5-1 to TRBJ1-1; no firm D call. The CDR3 spans 14 residues. CDR1 SGHRS and CDR2 YFSETQ come from the germline V gene. V was trimmed by 0 bases and J by 10 bases, leaving 16 bases between them. The whole variable domain, filled in from reference TRBV5-1 and TRBJ1-1, reads KAGVTQTPRYLIKTRGQQVTLSCSPISGHRSVSWYQQTPGQGLQFLFEYFSETQRNKGNFPGRFSGRQFSNSRSEMNVSTLELGDSALYLCASSLGGTPAGAFFGQGTRLTVV.

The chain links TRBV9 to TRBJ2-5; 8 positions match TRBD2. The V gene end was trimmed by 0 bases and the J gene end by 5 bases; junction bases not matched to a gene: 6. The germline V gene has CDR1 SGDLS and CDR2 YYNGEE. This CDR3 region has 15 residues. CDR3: CASSVAGGRLETQYF. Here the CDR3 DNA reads TGTGCCAGCAGCGTAGCGGGGGGGCGTCTTGAGACCCAGTACTTC. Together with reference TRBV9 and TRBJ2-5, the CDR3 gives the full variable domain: DSGVTQTPKHLITATGQRVTLRCSPRSGDLSVYWYQQSLDQGLQFLIQYYNGEERAKGNILERFSAQQFPDLHSELNLSSLELGDSALYFCASSVAGGRLETQYFGPGTRLLVL.

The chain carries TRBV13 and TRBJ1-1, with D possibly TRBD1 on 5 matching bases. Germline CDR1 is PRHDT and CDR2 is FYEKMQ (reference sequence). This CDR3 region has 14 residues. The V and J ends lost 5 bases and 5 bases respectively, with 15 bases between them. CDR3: CASSPPGKGTEAFF. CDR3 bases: TGTGCCAGCAGCCCCCCAGGGAAAGGAACTGAAGCTTTCTTT.

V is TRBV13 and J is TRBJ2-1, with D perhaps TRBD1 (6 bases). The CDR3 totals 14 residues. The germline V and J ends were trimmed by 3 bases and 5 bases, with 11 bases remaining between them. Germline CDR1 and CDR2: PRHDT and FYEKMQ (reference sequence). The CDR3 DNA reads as TGTGCCAGCAGCTTGAGGGACACAAACAATGAGCAGTTCTTC. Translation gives CASSLRDTNNEQFF.

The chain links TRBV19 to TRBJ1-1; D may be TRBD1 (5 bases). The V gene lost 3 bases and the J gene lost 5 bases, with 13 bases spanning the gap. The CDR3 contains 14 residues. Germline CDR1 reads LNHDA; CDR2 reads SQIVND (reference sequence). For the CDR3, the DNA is TGTGCCAGTAGTATCGGACACCTGAGAACTGAAGCTTTCTTT. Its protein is CASSIGHLRTEAFF.

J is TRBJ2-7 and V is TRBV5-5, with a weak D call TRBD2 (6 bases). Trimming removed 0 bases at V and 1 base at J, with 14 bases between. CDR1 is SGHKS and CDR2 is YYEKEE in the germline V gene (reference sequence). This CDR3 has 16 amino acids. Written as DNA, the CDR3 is TGTGCCAGCAGCTTGGGCGGGGATGTGGTGTCCTACGAGCAGTACTTC. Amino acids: CASSLGGDVVSYEQYF. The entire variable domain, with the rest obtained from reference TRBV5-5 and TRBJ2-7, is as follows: DAGVTQSPTHLIKTRGQQVTLRCSPISGHKSVSWYQQVLGQGPQFIFQYYEKEERGRGNFPDRFSARQFPNYSSELNVNALLLGDSALYLCASSLGGDVVSYEQYFGPGTRLTVT.

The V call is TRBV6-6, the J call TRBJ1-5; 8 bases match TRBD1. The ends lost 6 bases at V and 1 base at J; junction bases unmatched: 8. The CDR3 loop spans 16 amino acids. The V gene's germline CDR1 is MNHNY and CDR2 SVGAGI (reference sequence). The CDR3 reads CASRSSRDRSNQPQHF. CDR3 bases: TGTGCCAGCAGAAGTAGCAGGGACAGGAGCAATCAGCCCCAGCATTTT.

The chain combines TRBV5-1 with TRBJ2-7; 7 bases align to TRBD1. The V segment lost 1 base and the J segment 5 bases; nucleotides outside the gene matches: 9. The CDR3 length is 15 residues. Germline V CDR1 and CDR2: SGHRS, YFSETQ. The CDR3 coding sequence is TGCGCCAGCAGCTTGAGCTTCGGCACAGGGGACGAGCAGTACTTC. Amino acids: CASSLSFGTGDEQYF.

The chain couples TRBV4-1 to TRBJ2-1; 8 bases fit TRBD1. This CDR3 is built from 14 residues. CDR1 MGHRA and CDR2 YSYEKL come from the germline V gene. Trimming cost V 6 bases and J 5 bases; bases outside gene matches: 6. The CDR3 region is CASRSPGQDNEQFF. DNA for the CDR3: TGCGCCAGCAGATCTCCGGGACAGGACAATGAGCAGTTCTTC.

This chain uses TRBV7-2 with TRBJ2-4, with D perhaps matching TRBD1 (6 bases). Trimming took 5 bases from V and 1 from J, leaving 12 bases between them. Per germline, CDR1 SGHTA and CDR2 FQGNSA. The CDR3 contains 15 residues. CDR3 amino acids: CASSPQGFAKNIQYF. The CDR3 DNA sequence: TGTGCCAGCAGCCCTCAGGGGTTCGCCAAAAACATTCAGTACTTC.

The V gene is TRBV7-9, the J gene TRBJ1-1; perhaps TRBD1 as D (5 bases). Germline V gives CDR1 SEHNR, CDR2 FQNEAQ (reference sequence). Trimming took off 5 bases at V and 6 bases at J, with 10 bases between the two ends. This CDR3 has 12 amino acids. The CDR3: CASSNWGPEAFF. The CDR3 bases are TGTGCCAGCAGCAACTGGGGCCCTGAAGCTTTCTTT.